This is a list of T cell receptor beta chains from one sample in a study of early T cells in non-severe SARS-CoV-2 infection. TCRdb ran MiXCR on the 5' RACE reads and lists one entry per CDR3 protein. The data contain 55,000 to 70,000 distinct CDR3 sequences, about 12% of them singletons. The source material was whole blood. These receptors were collected from an adult who was a healthcare worker with PCR-confirmed SARS-CoV-2 infection or an uninfected control (not recorded which). Both conserved end residues are part of each CDR3. D genes are given only for firm matches. Clone sizes are given selectively: once, few, many, or a class where the clone is expanded.

>TRBJ1-1|TRBV4-2|-|-
CASSQEGGNTEAFF
TGTGCCAGCAGCCAAGAGGGGGGGAACACTGAAGCTTTCTTT
>TRBJ2-2|TRBV7-2|many|-
CASSLAEPGELFF
TGTGCCAGCAGCTTAGCGGAACCCGGGGAGCTGTTTTTT
>TRBJ2-2|TRBV6-6|few|-
CASSPLATGELFF
TGTGCCAGCAGCCCGCTAGCCACCGGGGAGCTGTTTTTT
>TRBJ1-1|TRBV7-2|many|-
CASSFSSNTEAFF
TGTGCCAGCAGCTTCAGCAGTAACACTGAAGCTTTCTTT
>TRBJ2-3|TRBV27|many|-
CASSLGVSDTDTQYF
TGTGCCAGCAGTTTAGGGGTCTCCGACACAGATACGCAGTATTTT
>TRBJ1-5|TRBV5-5|many|-
CASSFNPNSNQPQHF
TGTGCCAGCAGCTTCAACCCAAATAGCAATCAGCCCCAGCATTTT
>TRBJ2-6|TRBV28|-|-
CARVASGANVLTF
TGTGCCAGGGTGGCATCTGGGGCCAACGTCCTGACTTTC
>TRBJ2-5|TRBV29-1|-|-
CSVERQYQETQYF
TGCAGCGTTGAAAGGCAATACCAAGAGACCCAGTACTTC
>TRBJ2-3|TRBV11-2|-|TRBD1
CASSLLTGVDTQYF
TGTGCCAGCAGCCTATTAACAGGGGTAGATACGCAGTATTTT
>TRBJ2-2|TRBV29-1|few|-
CSADRNTGELFF
TGCAGCGCGGACAGGAACACCGGGGAGCTGTTTTTT
>TRBJ2-3|TRBV6-2/TRBV6-3|medium-sized|TRBD2
CASTSGGATDTQYF
TGTGCCAGCACTAGCGGGGGGGCCACAGATACGCAGTATTTT
>TRBJ2-7|TRBV20-1|few|-
CSARGDWPSYEQYF
TGCAGTGCTAGAGGCGACTGGCCCTCCTACGAGCAGTACTTC
>TRBJ2-1|TRBV14|-|-
CASSHFSQGFDEQFF
TGTGCCAGCAGCCACTTTAGTCAGGGTTTCGATGAGCAGTTCTTC
>TRBJ2-1|TRBV5-1|-|-
CASTEPSYNEQFF
TGCGCCAGCACCGAACCATCCTACAATGAGCAGTTCTTC
>TRBJ1-4|TRBV11-2|many|-
CASRRWGTNEKLFF
TGTGCCAGCAGACGCTGGGGGACTAATGAAAAACTGTTTTTT
>TRBJ1-5|TRBV19|many|TRBD1
CASSKGQGSFTFDQPQHF
TGTGCCAGTAGTAAGGGACAGGGGTCGTTCACCTTTGATCAGCCCCAGCATTTT
>TRBJ1-1|TRBV6-5|few|-
CASTQVGGEAFF
TGTGCCAGCACCCAGGTCGGGGGAGAAGCTTTCTTT
>TRBJ1-1|TRBV11-2|many|-
CAGSLGGTYTEAFF
TGTGCCGGCAGCTTAGGAGGGACCTACACTGAAGCTTTCTTT
>TRBJ2-1|TRBV7-2|few|TRBD2
CASSVGGLAGVPNEQFF
TGTGCCAGCAGCGTAGGAGGACTAGCGGGGGTCCCAAATGAGCAGTTCTTC
>TRBJ2-1|TRBV24-1|many|-
CATSDAGGGAGGSYNEQFF
TGTGCCACCAGTGACGCTGGAGGGGGGGCGGGTGGCTCCTACAATGAGCAGTTCTTC
>TRBJ2-3|TRBV5-4|once|TRBD2
CASSADGTSVSDTQYF
TGTGCCAGCAGCGCGGATGGGACTAGCGTTTCAGATACGCAGTATTTT
>TRBJ2-7|TRBV11-2|few|-
CASSLDPDFPYEQYF
TGTGCCAGCAGCTTAGACCCTGACTTCCCCTACGAGCAGTACTTC
>TRBJ2-7|TRBV5-1|-|TRBD2
CASTKTSGTYEQYF
TGCGCCAGCACCAAGACTAGCGGGACCTACGAGCAGTACTTC
>TRBJ2-5|TRBV7-2|few|-
CASSLGRFQETQYF
TGTGCCAGCAGCTTAGGCAGATTCCAAGAGACCCAGTACTTC
>TRBJ2-3|TRBV7-9|few|TRBD2
CASSSWGAGGPDTQYF
TGTGCCAGCAGCTCTTGGGGCGCGGGGGGGCCAGATACGCAGTATTTT
>TRBJ1-2|TRBV7-6|few|-
CASSLGVSVNTDGYTF
TGTGCCAGCAGCTTAGGGGTGTCCGTCAACACCGATGGCTACACCTTC
>TRBJ2-5|TRBV3-1|many|-
CASSRGEETQYF
TGTGCCAGCAGTCGCGGAGAAGAGACCCAGTACTTC
>TRBJ2-5|TRBV2|-|-
CASAFTGAGGETQYF
TGTGCCAGCGCCTTTACCGGGGCTGGAGGAGAGACCCAGTACTTC
>TRBJ2-5|TRBV18|few|-
CASSPPDRIQETQYF
TGTGCCAGCTCACCACCCGACAGAATTCAAGAGACCCAGTACTTC